Detailed here is one T cell receptor (beta chain). In germline, CDR1 is MNHEY, CDR2 SMNVEV (reference sequence). Between the trimmed V and J ends, which lost 5 bases and 0 bases, there was a span of 8 bases. The CDR3 is 13 amino acids. It was with unique molecular identifiers that the TCRbeta library was prepared. TCRdb re-called the PCR reads through MiXCR, storing one row per CDR3 protein. The data contain approximately 490,000 distinct CDR3 sequences, approximately 13% of them singletons. This sample was included in a study of T-cell reconstitution after alpha-beta-depleted transplantation in children.

The receptor was derived from a human donor who donated a stem cell graft to a child with combined immunodeficiency. The rearrangement links TRBV27 to TRBJ2-7; D is uncertain. Source: PBMCs from the stem cell graft donor, taken from the stem cell graft. The CDR3 region has the DNA TGTGCCAGCAGTCGGACCCGCTCCTACGAGCAGTACTTC. It yields the protein CASSRTRSYEQYF.